This TCR beta chain was retrieved from a study of T cells in Graves' hyperthyroidism and ophthalmopathy. Across the whole study: Peripheral blood was acquired at first diagnosis, ahead of any therapy whatsoever.

Study outcomes and limitations: Blood samples included most of the expanded thyroid clonotypes exceeding 0.001.

This clonotype was detected many times. What it binds is unknown. The length of the CDR3 is 16 residues. Germline V gene sequence: CDR1 MDHEN, CDR2 SYDVKM. V trimming: 6 bases; J trimming: 1 base; junction bases outside the gene matches: 8. The authors obtained PBMCs from 10 ml of fresh peripheral blood. Regions amplified from RNA transcripts were the TCR beta CDR3 regions. Carried out on the TCR CDR3, a first-round RT-PCR used the HTBI primer set. Using its own MiXCR run on the multiplex PCR reads, TCRdb lists one record per CDR3 protein. Altogether 500,000 to 750,000 distinct CDR3 sequences are present, 12% to 15% being singletons, with the ten largest covering less than 9%.

The chain uses TRBV28 and TRBJ2-5; 10 bases map to TRBD2. This receptor was taken from a woman under 30 with Graves' ophthalmopathy. Material: blood. The CDR3 nucleotides are TGTGCCAGCAGCAACTTCCGGACTAGCGGCCAAGAGACCCAGTACTTC. This gives the protein CASSNFRTSGQETQYF.